This is a list of T cell receptor beta chains from one sample in a study of neoadjuvant nivolumab and ipilimumab in lung cancer. The table came from immunoSEQ multiplex PCR; TCRdb's copy has only in-frame clones and leaves some out. The sample has about 38,000 clones; roughly 89% are singletons. Sequencing used peripheral blood, obtained before neoadjuvant nivolumab, alone or with ipilimumab. Receptor source: an adult with non-small cell lung cancer. Both conserved end residues are part of each CDR3.

CASSPPDERGETQYF	TRBV18	TRBJ2-5
CASSSRGGAGETQYF	TRBV5-4	TRBJ2-5
CASSSRTQSGYTF	TRBV7-2	TRBJ1-2
CASSTSGHEQFF	TRBV19	TRBJ2-1
CACTNGLAGAETQYF	TRBV30	TRBJ2-5
CASSDSPGGRTEAFF	TRBV6-4	TRBJ1-1
CASSYSKGNNYGYTF	TRBV6-6	TRBJ1-2
CASPVSGTISYEQYF	TRBV14	TRBJ2-7
CASSSESGGDYGYTF	TRBV6-6	TRBJ1-2
CASSLGQGRMYF	TRBV11-1	TRBJ2-7
CASGLVLGGVEGEQFF	TRBV12-5	TRBJ2-1
CASSEQGWVAGGGSTDTQYF	TRBV6-1	TRBJ2-3
CASSFASGETQYF	TRBV5-1	TRBJ2-5
CASSQDWTSNTGELFF	TRBV4-3	TRBJ2-2
CASTRDRGTEQYF	TRBV6-5	TRBJ2-7
CASSREVASGSFSSYNEQFF	TRBV4-1	TRBJ2-1
CASSIVGRLRLGANVLTF	TRBV19	TRBJ2-6
CASRPRSATYNEQFF	TRBV27	TRBJ2-1
CASSRTSGTFYEQYF	TRBV7-2	TRBJ2-7
CASSSEGYNEQFF	TRBV7-9	TRBJ2-1
CASSATGTNYGYTF	TRBV2	TRBJ1-2
CASRDSHNEQFF	TRBV19	TRBJ2-1
CSVVGQHYGYTF	TRBV29-1	TRBJ1-2
CASRRGWAGELFF	TRBV6-5	TRBJ2-2
CASSHQQGKETQYF	TRBV28	TRBJ2-5
CASSVSSQGKGANVLTF	TRBV9	TRBJ2-6
CASSRMNTGELFF	TRBV6-1	TRBJ2-2
CASSPSDDYGYTF	TRBV18	TRBJ1-2
CASSPGGDTQYF	TRBV5-1	TRBJ2-3
CAIRDTSTDTQYF	TRBV10-3	TRBJ2-3
CARSLGGNNQPQHF	TRBV5-3	TRBJ1-5
CASSQASGRSSYNEQFF	TRBV14	TRBJ2-1
CASTLAGDPSYEQYF	TRBV28	TRBJ2-7
CSVEHFSGGTDTQYF	TRBV29-1	TRBJ2-3
CASSKQGDTEAFF	TRBV5-1	TRBJ1-1
CASSVGGSTDTQYF	TRBV9	TRBJ2-3
CASTATGGRELFF	TRBV5-4	TRBJ2-2
CSAATGDNEKLFF	TRBV29-1	TRBJ1-4
CASSLGTFSTDTQYF	TRBV5-1	TRBJ2-3
CASSLLVTFTDTQYF	TRBV27	TRBJ2-3
CASSLGHSNVLTF	TRBV7-2	TRBJ2-6
CASRGGGNEKLFF	TRBV25-1	TRBJ1-4
CASSQETATNYGYTF	TRBV4-1	TRBJ1-2
CASSLGEDGANVLTF	TRBV7-9	TRBJ2-6
CASSLDRGHTGELFF	TRBV7-8	TRBJ2-2
CASSLGQGKTQYF	TRBV7-7	TRBJ2-5
CASSARTSGPSDEQFF	TRBV7-9	TRBJ2-1
CSVDGTHEQYF	TRBV29-1	TRBJ2-7
CASSSGRAYEQYF	TRBV7-9	TRBJ2-7
CSADLYNEQFF	TRBV29-1	TRBJ2-1
CAWSLPEKTDTQYF	TRBV30	TRBJ2-3
CASSMDRAMGYTF	TRBV28	TRBJ1-2
CASSLALSNTEAFF	TRBV7-9	TRBJ1-1
CASSRAQGGQYF	TRBV2	TRBJ2-7
CASSLYRAGGEKLFF	TRBV28	TRBJ1-4
CASSSATSGSYEQYF	TRBV5-1	TRBJ2-7
CAWKNANRVMNTEAFF	TRBV30	TRBJ1-1
CAWRTALGANYGYTF	TRBV30	TRBJ1-2
CAAATKRESADTQYF	TRBV7-9	TRBJ2-3
CASSLGGSYEQYF	TRBV27	TRBJ2-7